This paragraph covers one T cell receptor beta chain sequence. The antigen is undetermined. Here immunoSEQ multiplex PCR was the method, and the copy in TCRdb shows in-frame clones only, minus some. The repertoire holds 130,000 or so clones, with about nine tenths as singletons. The record originates from a study of T cell responses to AZD1222 COVID-19 vaccine. Study-wide context: Second doses were pooled across both intervals (about 4 or about 12 weeks).

Findings and caveats of the study: At 160-218 and 743-854, vaccine-associated CD4 TCRs were dominant, and they spanned spike. An increase in Spike-specific TCR breadth and depth was observed after two AZD1222 doses. Possibly, clonal diversity was underestimated; donors were largely white British and included more females.

The junction had 12 bases not matched to a gene; V was cut back by 6 bases and J by 3 bases. The CDR3 covers 17 residues. CDR1 and CDR2 (germline): MDHEN, SYDVKM. This clonotype was obtained from an adult in good health. The sequencing used peripheral blood, collected on day 0 of AZD1222 vaccination. This chain joins TRBV28 and TRBJ2-3; 10 bases are shared with TRBD2. The CDR3 is CASSKTRAGGPTDTQYF. In DNA form, the CDR3 reads TGTGCCAGCAGCAAAACTAGAGCGGGGGGGCCGACAGATACGCAGTATTTT.